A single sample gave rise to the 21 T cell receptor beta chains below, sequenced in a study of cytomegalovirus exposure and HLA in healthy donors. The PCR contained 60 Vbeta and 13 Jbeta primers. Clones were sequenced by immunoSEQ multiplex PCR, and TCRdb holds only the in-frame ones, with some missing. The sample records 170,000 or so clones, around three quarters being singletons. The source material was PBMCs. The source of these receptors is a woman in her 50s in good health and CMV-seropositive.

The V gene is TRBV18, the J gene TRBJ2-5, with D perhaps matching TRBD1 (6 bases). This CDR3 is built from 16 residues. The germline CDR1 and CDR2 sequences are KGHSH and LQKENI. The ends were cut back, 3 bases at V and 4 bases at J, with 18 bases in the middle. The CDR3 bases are TGTGCCAGCTCACCGCCTGGGTTGGGGGCGACAGAGACCCAGTACTTC. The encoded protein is CASSPPGLGATETQYF.

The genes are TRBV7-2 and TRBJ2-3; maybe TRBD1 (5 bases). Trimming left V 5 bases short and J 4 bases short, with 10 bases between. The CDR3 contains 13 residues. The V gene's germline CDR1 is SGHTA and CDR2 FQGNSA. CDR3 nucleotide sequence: TGTGCCAGCAGCCCCCGCAGGGCAGATACGCAGTATTTT. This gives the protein CASSPRRADTQYF.

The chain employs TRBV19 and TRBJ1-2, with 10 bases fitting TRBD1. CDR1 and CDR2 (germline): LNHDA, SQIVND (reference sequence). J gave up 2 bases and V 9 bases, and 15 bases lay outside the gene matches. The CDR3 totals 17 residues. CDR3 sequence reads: CASFPAGTGVINYGYTF. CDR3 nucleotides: TGTGCCAGCTTTCCGGCCGGGACAGGGGTTATCAACTATGGCTACACCTTC. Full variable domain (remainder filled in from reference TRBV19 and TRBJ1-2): DGGITQSPKYLFRKEGQNVTLSCEQNLNHDAMYWYRQDPGQGLRLIYYSQIVNDFQKGDIAEGYSVSREKKESFPLTVTSAQKNPTAFYLCASFPAGTGVINYGYTFGSGTRLTVV.

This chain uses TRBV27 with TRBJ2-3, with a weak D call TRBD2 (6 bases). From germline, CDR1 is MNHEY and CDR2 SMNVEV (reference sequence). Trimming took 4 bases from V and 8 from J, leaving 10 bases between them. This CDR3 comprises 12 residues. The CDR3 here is CASSSVGGTQYF. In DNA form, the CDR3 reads TGTGCCAGCAGTTCCGTGGGGGGTACGCAGTATTTT.

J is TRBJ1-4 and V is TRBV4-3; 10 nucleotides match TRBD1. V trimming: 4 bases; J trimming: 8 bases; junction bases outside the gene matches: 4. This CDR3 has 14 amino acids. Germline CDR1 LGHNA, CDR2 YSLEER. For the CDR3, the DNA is TGCGCCAGCAGCCGGACAGGGGGAGGCGAAAAACTGTTTTTT. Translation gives CASSRTGGGEKLFF.

CDR3 sequence reads: CASSPPGGPTAEAFF. As DNA, the CDR3 is TGTGCCAGCAGTCCCCCCGGGGGGCCCACGGCTGAAGCTTTCTTT. The gene calls are TRBV27 and TRBJ1-1, with a weak D call TRBD1 (6 bases). The germline V gene has CDR1 MNHEY and CDR2 SMNVEV (reference sequence). The length of the CDR3 is 15 residues. V was cut by 5 bases and J by 6 bases, with 19 bases left in between.

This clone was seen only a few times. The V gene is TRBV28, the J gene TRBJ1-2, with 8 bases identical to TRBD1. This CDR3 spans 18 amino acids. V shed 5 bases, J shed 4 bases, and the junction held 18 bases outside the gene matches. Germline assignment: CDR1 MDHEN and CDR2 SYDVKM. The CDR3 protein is CASSPPPAARGRAYGYTF. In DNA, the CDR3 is TGTGCCAGCAGTCCTCCCCCCGCCGCCAGGGGGCGAGCCTATGGCTACACCTTC.

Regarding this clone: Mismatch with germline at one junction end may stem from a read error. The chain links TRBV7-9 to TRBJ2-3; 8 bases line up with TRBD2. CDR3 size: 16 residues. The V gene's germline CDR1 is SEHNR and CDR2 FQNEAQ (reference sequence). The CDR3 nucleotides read TGTTCCCGCGAGGACATTAGCGGGATTGACACAGACACGCAGTATTTT. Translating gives CSREDISGIDTDTQYF.

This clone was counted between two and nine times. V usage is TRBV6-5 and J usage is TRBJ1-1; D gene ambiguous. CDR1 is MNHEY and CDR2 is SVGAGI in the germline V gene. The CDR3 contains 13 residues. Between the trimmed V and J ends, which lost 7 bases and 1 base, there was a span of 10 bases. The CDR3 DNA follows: TGTGCCAGCACGTGGAGTCGGAACACTGAAGCTTTCTTT. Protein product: CASTWSRNTEAFF.

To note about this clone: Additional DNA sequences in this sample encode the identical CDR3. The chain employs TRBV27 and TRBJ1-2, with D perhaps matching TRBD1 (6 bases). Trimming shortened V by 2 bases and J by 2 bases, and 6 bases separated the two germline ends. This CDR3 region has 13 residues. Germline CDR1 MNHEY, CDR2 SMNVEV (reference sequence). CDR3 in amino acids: CASSLQGNYGYTF. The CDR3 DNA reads TGTGCCAGCAGTTTACAGGGGAACTATGGCTACACCTTC.

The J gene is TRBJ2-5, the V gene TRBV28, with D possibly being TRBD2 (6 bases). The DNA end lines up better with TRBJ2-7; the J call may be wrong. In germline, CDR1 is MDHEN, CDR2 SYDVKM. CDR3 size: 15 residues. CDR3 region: CASITFGTLSYEQYF. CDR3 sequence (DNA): TGTGCCAGCATCACTTTTGGGACTTTATCCTACGAGCAGTACTTC.

The CDR3 nucleotides read TGTGCCAGCAGCGGATCCGGGACAGCATTTTACAATGAGCAGTTCTTC. It codes for CASSGSGTAFYNEQFF. The chain employs TRBV9 and TRBJ2-1, with 7 bases that match TRBD1. The CDR3 has 16 amino acids. V shed 3 bases, J shed 4 bases, and the junction held 10 bases outside the gene matches. Germline CDR1 and CDR2: SGDLS and YYNGEE.

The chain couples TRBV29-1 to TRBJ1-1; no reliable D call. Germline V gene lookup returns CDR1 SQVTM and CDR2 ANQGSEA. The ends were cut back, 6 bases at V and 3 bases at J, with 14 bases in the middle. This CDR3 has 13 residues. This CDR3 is CSVSVREDTEAFF. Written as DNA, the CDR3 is TGCAGCGTCTCCGTAAGAGAGGACACTGAAGCTTTCTTT.

The CDR3 loop is CASSEDFYGYTF. CDR3 sequence (DNA): TGTGCCAGCAGCGAGGACTTCTATGGCTACACCTTC. The rearrangement uses TRBV9 and TRBJ1-2; D not certain. The CDR3 sequence is 12 residues long. V lost 3 bases and J lost 4, with 7 bases in between. Germline assignment: CDR1 SGDLS and CDR2 YYNGEE.

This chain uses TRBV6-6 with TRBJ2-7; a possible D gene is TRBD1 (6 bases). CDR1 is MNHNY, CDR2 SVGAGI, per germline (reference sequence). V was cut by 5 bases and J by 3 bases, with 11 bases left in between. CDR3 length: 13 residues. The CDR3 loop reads CASSRGQFYEQYF. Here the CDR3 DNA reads TGTGCCAGCAGTCGTGGACAGTTCTACGAGCAGTACTTC.

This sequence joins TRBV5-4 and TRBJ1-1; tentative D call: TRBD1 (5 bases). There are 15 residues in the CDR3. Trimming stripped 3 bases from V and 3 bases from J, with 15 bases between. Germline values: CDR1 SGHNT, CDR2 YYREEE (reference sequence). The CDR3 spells CASSSLQERYTEAFF. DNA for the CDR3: TGTGCCAGCAGCTCACTACAGGAACGGTACACTGAAGCTTTCTTT.

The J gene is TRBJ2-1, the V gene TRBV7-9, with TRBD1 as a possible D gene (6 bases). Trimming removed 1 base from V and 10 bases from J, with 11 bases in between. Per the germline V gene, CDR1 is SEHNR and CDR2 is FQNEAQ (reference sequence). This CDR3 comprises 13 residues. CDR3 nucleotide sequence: TGTGCCAGCAGCTTAGGCAGGGGAGACGAGCAGTTCTTC. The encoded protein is CASSLGRGDEQFF. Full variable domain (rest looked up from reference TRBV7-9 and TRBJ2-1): DTGVSQNPRHKITKRGQNVTFRCDPISEHNRLYWYRQTLGQGPEFLTYFQNEAQLEKSRLLSDRFSAERPKGSFSTLEIQRTEQGDSAMYLCASSLGRGDEQFFGPGTRLTVL.

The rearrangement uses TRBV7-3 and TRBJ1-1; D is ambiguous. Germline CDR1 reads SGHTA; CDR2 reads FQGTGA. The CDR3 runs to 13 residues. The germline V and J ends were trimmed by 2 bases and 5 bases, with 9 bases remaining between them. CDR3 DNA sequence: TGTGCCAGCAGCTTAGGCCGGGAGACTGAAGCTTTCTTT. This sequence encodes CASSLGRETEAFF.

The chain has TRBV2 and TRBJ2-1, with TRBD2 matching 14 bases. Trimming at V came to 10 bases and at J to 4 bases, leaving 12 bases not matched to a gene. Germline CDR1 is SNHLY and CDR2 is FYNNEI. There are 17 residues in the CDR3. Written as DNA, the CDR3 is TGTGCCACTACCGGGACTAGCGGGGGCCCTGGATACAATGAGCAGTTCTTC. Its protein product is CATTGTSGGPGYNEQFF.

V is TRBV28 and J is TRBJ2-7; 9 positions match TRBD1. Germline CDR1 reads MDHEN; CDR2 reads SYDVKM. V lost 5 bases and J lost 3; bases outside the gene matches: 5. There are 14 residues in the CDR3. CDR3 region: CASSPRDRVYEQYF. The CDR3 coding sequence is TGTGCCAGCAGTCCCCGGGACAGGGTCTACGAGCAGTACTTC.

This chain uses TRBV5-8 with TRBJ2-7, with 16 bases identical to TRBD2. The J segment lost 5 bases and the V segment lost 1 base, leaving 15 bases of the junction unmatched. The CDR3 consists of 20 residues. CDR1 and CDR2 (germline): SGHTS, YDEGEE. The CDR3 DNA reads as TGTGCCAGCAGCTTGTCCAGGGTGGGACTAGCGGGAGGGCATGGGAACGAGCAGTACTTC. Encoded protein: CASSLSRVGLAGGHGNEQYF.